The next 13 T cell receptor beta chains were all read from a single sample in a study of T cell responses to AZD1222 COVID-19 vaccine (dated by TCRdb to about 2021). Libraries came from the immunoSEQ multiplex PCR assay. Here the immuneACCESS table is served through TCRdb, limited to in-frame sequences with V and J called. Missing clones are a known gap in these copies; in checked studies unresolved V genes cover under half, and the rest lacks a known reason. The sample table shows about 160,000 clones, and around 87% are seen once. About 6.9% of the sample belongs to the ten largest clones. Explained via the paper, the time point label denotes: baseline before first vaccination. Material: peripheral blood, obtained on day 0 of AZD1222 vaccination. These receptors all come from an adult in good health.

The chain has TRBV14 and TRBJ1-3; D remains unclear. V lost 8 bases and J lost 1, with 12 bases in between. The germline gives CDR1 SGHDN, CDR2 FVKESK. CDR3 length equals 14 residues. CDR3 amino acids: CASGPRGSGNTIYF. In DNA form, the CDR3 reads TGTGCCAGCGGACCTCGGGGTTCTGGAAACACCATATATTTT.

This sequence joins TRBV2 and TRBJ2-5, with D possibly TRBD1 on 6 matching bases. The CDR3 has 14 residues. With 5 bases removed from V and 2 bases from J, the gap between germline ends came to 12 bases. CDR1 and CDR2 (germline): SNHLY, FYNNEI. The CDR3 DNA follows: TGTGCCAGCAGTTTCTCGACAGGACAAGAGACCCAGTACTTC. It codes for CASSFSTGQETQYF.

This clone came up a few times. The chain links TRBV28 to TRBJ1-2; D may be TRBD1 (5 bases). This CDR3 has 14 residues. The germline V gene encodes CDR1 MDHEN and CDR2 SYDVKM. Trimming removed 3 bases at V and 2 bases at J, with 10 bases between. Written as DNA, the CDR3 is TGTGCCAGCAGTTTTATCCCAGGGAACTATGGCTACACCTTC. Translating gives CASSFIPGNYGYTF.

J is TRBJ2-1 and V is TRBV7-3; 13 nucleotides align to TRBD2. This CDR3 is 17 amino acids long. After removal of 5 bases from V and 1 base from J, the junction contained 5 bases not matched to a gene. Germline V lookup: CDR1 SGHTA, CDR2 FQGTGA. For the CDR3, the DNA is TGTGCCAGCAGCCGCGGACTAGCGGGGGTATCCTACAATGAGCAGTTCTTC. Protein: CASSRGLAGVSYNEQFF.

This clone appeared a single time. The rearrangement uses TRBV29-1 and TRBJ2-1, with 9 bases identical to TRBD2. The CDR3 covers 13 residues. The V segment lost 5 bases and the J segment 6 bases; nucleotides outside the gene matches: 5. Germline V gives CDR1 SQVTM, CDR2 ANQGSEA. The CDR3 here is CSVLAGGPNEQFF. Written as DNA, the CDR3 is TGCAGCGTTCTCGCGGGGGGGCCCAATGAGCAGTTCTTC.

CDR3 amino acids: CASSIGPGFGTGELFF. CDR3 DNA sequence: TGTGCCAGTAGTATAGGGCCAGGTTTCGGGACCGGGGAGCTGTTTTTT. V is TRBV19 and J is TRBJ2-2, with unresolved D. Trimming left V 1 base short and J 5 bases short, with 14 bases between. The CDR3 extends over 16 amino acids. Germline V gene data show CDR1 as LNHDA and CDR2 as SQIVND (reference sequence).

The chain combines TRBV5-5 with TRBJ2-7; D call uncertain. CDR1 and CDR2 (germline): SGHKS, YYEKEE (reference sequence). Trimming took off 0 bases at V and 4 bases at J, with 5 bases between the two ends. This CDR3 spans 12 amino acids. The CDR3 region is CASSLVGYEQYV. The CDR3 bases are TGTGCCAGCAGCTTGGTCGGGTACGAGCAGTACGTC.

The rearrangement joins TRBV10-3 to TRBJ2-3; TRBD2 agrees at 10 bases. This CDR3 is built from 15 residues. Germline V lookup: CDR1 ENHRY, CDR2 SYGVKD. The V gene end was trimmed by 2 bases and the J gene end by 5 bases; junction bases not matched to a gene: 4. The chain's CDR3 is CAISEPGLAKDTQYF. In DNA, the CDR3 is TGTGCCATCAGTGAGCCGGGACTAGCGAAAGATACGCAGTATTTT.

The CDR3 nucleotides read TGTGCCAGCAGCTTTGGGACAGGGTTGGGTGAAAAACTGTTTTTT. It encodes CASSFGTGLGEKLFF. This rearrangement joins TRBV7-6 to TRBJ1-4, with TRBD1 matching over 9 bases. There are 15 residues in the CDR3. V lost 3 bases, J lost 7 bases, and 6 bases stayed unmatched. Germline CDR1 reads SGHVS; CDR2 reads FNYEAQ.

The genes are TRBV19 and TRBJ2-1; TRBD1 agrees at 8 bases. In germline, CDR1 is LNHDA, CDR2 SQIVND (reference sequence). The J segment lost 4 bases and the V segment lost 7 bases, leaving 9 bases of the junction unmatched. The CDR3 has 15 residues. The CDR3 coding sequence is TGTGCCAGTAAACGGTCCGGGACAGGATACAATGAGCAGTTCTTC. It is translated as CASKRSGTGYNEQFF. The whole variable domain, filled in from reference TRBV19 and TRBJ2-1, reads DGGITQSPKYLFRKEGQNVTLSCEQNLNHDAMYWYRQDPGQGLRLIYYSQIVNDFQKGDIAEGYSVSREKKESFPLTVTSAQKNPTAFYLCASKRSGTGYNEQFFGPGTRLTVL.

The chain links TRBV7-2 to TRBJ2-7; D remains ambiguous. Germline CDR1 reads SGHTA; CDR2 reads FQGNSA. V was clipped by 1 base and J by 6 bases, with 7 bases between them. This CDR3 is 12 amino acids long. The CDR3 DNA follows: TGTGCCAGCAGCTTAGAGGTCGGCGAGCAGTACTTC. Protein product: CASSLEVGEQYF. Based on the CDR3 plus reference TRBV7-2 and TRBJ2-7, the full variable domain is GAGVSQSPSNKVTEKGKDVELRCDPISGHTALYWYRQSLGQGLEFLIYFQGNSAPDKSGLPSDRFSAERTGGSVSTLTIQRTQQEDSAVYLCASSLEVGEQYFGPGTRLTVT.

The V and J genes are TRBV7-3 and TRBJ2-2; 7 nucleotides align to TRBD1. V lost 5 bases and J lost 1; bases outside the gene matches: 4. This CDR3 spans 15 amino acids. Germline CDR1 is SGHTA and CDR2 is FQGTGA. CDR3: CASSPGQVNTGELFF. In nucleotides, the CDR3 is TGTGCCAGCAGCCCAGGACAGGTGAACACCGGGGAGCTGTTTTTT.

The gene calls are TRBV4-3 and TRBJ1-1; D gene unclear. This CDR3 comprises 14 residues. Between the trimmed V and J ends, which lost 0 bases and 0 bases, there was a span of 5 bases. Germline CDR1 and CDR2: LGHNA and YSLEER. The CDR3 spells CASSQDLMNTEAFF. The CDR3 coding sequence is TGCGCCAGCAGCCAAGATTTAATGAACACTGAAGCTTTCTTT.